Listed here is a single TCR beta chain. The data derive from a study of radiotherapy plus CTLA-4 blockade in lung cancer. Some clones are missing from TCRdb's copy, which holds only in-frame ones; the method was immunoSEQ multiplex PCR. The table shows around 100,000 clones, with 81% occurring only once. V lost 6 bases, J lost 1 base, and 5 bases stayed unmatched. The CDR3 has 13 residues. Per the germline V gene, CDR1 is SQVTM and CDR2 is ANQGSEA. The sequence was obtained from a human donor with non-small cell lung cancer that progressed on radiotherapy plus ipilimumab. Some clones in this sample may be carry-over from other donors' samples. V usage is TRBV29-1 and J usage is TRBJ2-5; 7 bases line up with TRBD1. The sequencing here drew on peripheral blood, taken from a patient treated with radiotherapy plus ipilimumab. CDR3 DNA: TGCAGCGTCTTAGGGGGCTCCCAAGAGACCCAGTACTTC. Translated: CSVLGGSQETQYF.